This T cell receptor (beta chain) was identified during a study of PD-1 blockade in mismatch repair-deficient tumors. Mismatch repair deficiency was confirmed in all patients, by PCR or immunohistochemistry. TCRs were sequenced from three patients responding to pembrolizumab. Using immunoSEQ multiplex PCR, the repertoire was profiled, and TCRdb retains in-frame clones only, with some absent. This sample has 56,000 or so clones; about 80% occur once, and the top ten carry 2.5% to 4%. The source material was peripheral blood, sampled 4 weeks after starting pembrolizumab. This receptor was obtained from an adult with mismatch repair-deficient cancer.

CDR3: CASSPGLAGAGELFF. CDR3 DNA: TGTGCCAGCTCACCTGGACTAGCGGGAGCCGGGGAGCTGTTTTTT. This chain uses TRBV18 with TRBJ2-2, with 13 bases fitting TRBD2. The V segment lost 3 bases and the J segment 6 bases; nucleotides outside the gene matches: 1. The CDR3 is made up of 15 amino acids. Germline V CDR1 and CDR2: KGHSH, LQKENI.